These T cell receptor beta chains were read from a single sample in a study of shared clonotypes between healthy human individuals. The data were produced by immunoSEQ multiplex PCR, yet TCRdb's version contains in-frame clones alone and is incomplete. The sample lists about 2.4 million clones; approximately 94% were seen once. The specimen sequenced was naive CD4+ T cells from PBMCs. The receptor source for this set is a young man in good health. Some clones in this sample may be carry-over from other donors' samples. CDR3s include the opening cysteine and the closing phenylalanine or tryptophan. Each record gives: J gene, D gene, V gene, clone size, CDR3 DNA, CDR3 protein. D genes are given only for firm matches. The size entry is marked missing in some rows and otherwise reads once, few, many or a size class.

>TRBJ1-2|-|TRBV5-3|-
TGTGCCAGAAGCTTGAGGTACGGAAACTACACCTTC
CARSLRYGNYTF
>TRBJ1-6|TRBD1|TRBV18|once
TGTGCCAGCTCACCCGGGACAGGGCAGTCACCCCTCCACTTT
CASSPGTGQSPLHF
>TRBJ1-1|TRBD1|TRBV4-1|-
TGCGCCAGCAGCCAATCCCCGACAGGGTTGGGAACTGAAGCTTTCTTT
CASSQSPTGLGTEAFF
>TRBJ2-5|-|TRBV15|-
TGTGCCACCAGCAGAGACAGGAATAGATTAGAGACCCAGTACTTC
CATSRDRNRLETQYF
>TRBJ2-2|-|TRBV11-3|-
TGTGCCAGCAGCTTTCCAGGCGGAAGCGGGGAGCTGTTTTTT
CASSFPGGSGELFF
>TRBJ2-5|TRBD1|TRBV6-1|-
TGTGCCAGCGGCCGCCTAGGGACAGGGGGAGAGACCCAGTACTTC
CASGRLGTGGETQYF
>TRBJ2-5|-|TRBV11-2|-
TGTGCCAGCAGCTTAGTAGTACAGGGTCGAGAGACCCAGTACTTC
CASSLVVQGRETQYF
>TRBJ2-5|TRBD1|TRBV5-4|-
TGTGCCAGCAGCTTGCGTGGGACAGGCTTCGAGACCCAGTACTTC
CASSLRGTGFETQYF
>TRBJ2-3|-|TRBV5-8|-
TGTGCCAGCAGCCCAAGACTAGTAACGCAGTATTTT
CASSPRLVTQYF
>TRBJ2-3|-|TRBV2|-
TGTGCCAGCCAGGCGGGGCTTTATCGCACAGATACGCAGTATTTT
CASQAGLYRTDTQYF